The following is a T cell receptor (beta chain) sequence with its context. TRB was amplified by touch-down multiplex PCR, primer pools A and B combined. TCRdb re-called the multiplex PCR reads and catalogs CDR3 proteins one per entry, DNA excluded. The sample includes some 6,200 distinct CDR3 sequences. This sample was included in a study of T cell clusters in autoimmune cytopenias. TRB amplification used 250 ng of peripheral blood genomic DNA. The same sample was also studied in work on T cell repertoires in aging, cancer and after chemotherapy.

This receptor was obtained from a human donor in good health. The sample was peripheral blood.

This CDR3 is CASSGTGSNQPQHF. The chain employs TRBV12-3 or TRBV12-4 and TRBJ1-5; TCRdb outputs TRBD1, but without DNA this stays unchecked. The CDR3 length is 14 residues.